A single sample is the source of the 21 T cell receptor beta chains below, sequenced in a study of sequential checkpoint blockade in melanoma. Repertoires were generated with immunoSEQ multiplex PCR, while TCRdb's copy carries only in-frame clones and drops some. The table lists about 32,000 clones, approximately 86% of them singletons. Documented treatment: randomized to nivolumab then ipilimumab (arm A) or the reverse (arm B). The sequenced sample was CD8+ T cells sorted from blood (inferred from file names), obtained from a patient given nivolumab and ipilimumab in sequence. Every receptor here comes from a human donor with melanoma.

This clone was seen a few times. The V and J genes are TRBV10-3 and TRBJ1-1; 9 bases are a match to TRBD1. The CDR3 consists of 16 residues. The germline gives CDR1 ENHRY, CDR2 SYGVKD. The V gene end was trimmed by 5 bases and the J gene end by 1 base; junction bases not matched to a gene: 8. The CDR3 reads CAISPSGTGRNTEAFF. In DNA, the CDR3 is TGTGCCATCAGTCCCTCGGGGACAGGGAGGAACACTGAAGCTTTCTTT.

V is TRBV28 and J is TRBJ1-6, with TRBD1 matching over 7 bases. Germline CDR1 reads MDHEN; CDR2 reads SYDVKM. The ends lost 2 bases at V and 10 bases at J; junction bases unmatched: 8. The CDR3 covers 15 residues. The CDR3 DNA reads TGTGCCAGCAGTTTAATGACAGGGCTACGATCACCCCTCCACTTT. It is translated as CASSLMTGLRSPLHF.

The chain recombines TRBV5-6 with TRBJ1-1; D uncertain. The germline V gene encodes CDR1 SGHDT and CDR2 YYEEEE. The CDR3 sequence is 18 residues long. V lost 1 base and J lost 5, with 24 bases in between. In DNA, the CDR3 is TGTGCCAGCAGCTTGAGTCTTTCCGGTACAGACCTAAGAACTGAAGCTTTCTTT. This sequence encodes CASSLSLSGTDLRTEAFF.

The gene calls are TRBV6-5 and TRBJ2-2; D is possibly TRBD2 (5 bases). Between the trimmed V and J ends, which lost 0 bases and 7 bases, there was a span of 9 bases. The CDR3 extends over 14 amino acids. Germline V gives CDR1 MNHEY, CDR2 SVGAGI. The CDR3 loop reads CASSYSRGVGELFF. Here the CDR3 DNA reads TGTGCCAGCAGTTACTCCCGGGGTGTCGGGGAGCTGTTTTTT.

This clone was counted between two and nine times. This sequence joins TRBV23-1 and TRBJ1-3; 8 nucleotides line up with TRBD1. TRBV23-1 is designated an ORF whose function remains uncertain. This CDR3 spans 17 amino acids. With V trimmed by 4 bases and J by 2 bases, 10 bases remained unmatched. As DNA, the CDR3 is TGCGCCAGCAGTCCCGGGACAGGTTTGAAGCCTGGAAACACCATATATTTT. Residues: CASSPGTGLKPGNTIYF.

DNA for the CDR3: TGTGCCAGCAGCGACCCACGGCAGGGGGCGGCGGGTGAAAAACTGTTTTTT. Its protein is CASSDPRQGAAGEKLFF. The chain joins TRBV9 to TRBJ1-4; 8 positions agree with TRBD1. J gave up 7 bases and V 3 bases, and 14 bases lay outside the gene matches. The germline V gene encodes CDR1 SGDLS and CDR2 YYNGEE. CDR3 size: 17 residues. The variable domain in full, with the rest retrieved from reference TRBV9 and TRBJ1-4, is DSGVTQTPKHLITATGQRVTLRCSPRSGDLSVYWYQQSLDQGLQFLIQYYNGEERAKGNILERFSAQQFPDLHSELNLSSLELGDSALYFCASSDPRQGAAGEKLFFGSGTQLSVL.

This chain joins TRBV5-6 and TRBJ2-1, with 7 bases fitting TRBD2. V gave up 3 bases and J gave up 6 bases; unmatched junction bases: 0. Germline loops: CDR1 SGHDT, CDR2 YYEEEE. This CDR3 region has 12 residues. Here the CDR3 reads CASSWGGNEQFF. In DNA form, the CDR3 reads TGTGCCAGCAGCTGGGGGGGCAATGAGCAGTTCTTC.

The table lists this clone with a few counts. The chain couples TRBV7-9 to TRBJ1-2; perhaps TRBD1 as D (5 bases). The CDR3 is 15 residues long. Looked up from germline, CDR1 is SEHNR and CDR2 is FQNEAQ (reference sequence). Trimming took 2 bases from V and 4 from J, leaving 14 bases between them. CDR3 coding DNA: TGTGCCAGCAGCTTAAACAGGCCCCACGTCTATGGCTACACCTTC. Its protein product is CASSLNRPHVYGYTF.

The chain has TRBV28 and TRBJ1-4, with unresolved D. V was trimmed by 5 bases and J by 6 bases, leaving 13 bases between them. This CDR3 is built from 14 residues. CDR1 is MDHEN, CDR2 SYDVKM, per germline. The CDR3 region is CASSRGGTYEKLFF. The CDR3 DNA sequence: TGTGCCAGCAGTCGGGGAGGCACTTATGAAAAACTGTTTTTT.

DNA for the CDR3: TGTGCCAGCAGTCTAGTATTACCCGGACAGGGGGCCCACTACGAGCAGTACTTC. It translates to CASSLVLPGQGAHYEQYF. The V gene is TRBV28, the J gene TRBJ2-7, with TRBD1 matching over 11 bases. The V gene's germline CDR1 is MDHEN and CDR2 SYDVKM. V shed 5 bases and J 3 bases; nucleotides not matched to a gene: 15. This CDR3 comprises 18 residues. Full variable domain (rest looked up from reference TRBV28 and TRBJ2-7): DVKVTQSSRYLVKRTGEKVFLECVQDMDHENMFWYRQDPGLGLRLIYFSYDVKMKEKGDIPEGYSVSREKKERFSLILESASTNQTSMYLCASSLVLPGQGAHYEQYFGPGTRLTVT.

This sequence joins TRBV27 and TRBJ2-7, with D perhaps TRBD1 (5 bases). CDR3 length: 16 residues. CDR1 and CDR2 (germline): MNHEY, SMNVEV (reference sequence). V lost 2 bases and J lost 2, with 16 bases in between. The CDR3 spells CASSLGASNSPYEQYF. The CDR3 DNA follows: TGTGCCAGCAGTTTAGGGGCCTCAAATTCCCCCTACGAGCAGTACTTC.

The gene calls are TRBV19 and TRBJ2-1, with 10 bases identical to TRBD2. This CDR3 comprises 15 residues. With 3 bases clipped from V and 6 bases from J, the junction kept 5 bases outside the gene matches. Germline CDR1 reads LNHDA; CDR2 reads SQIVND (reference sequence). CDR3 region: CASSIWIAGGNEQFF. CDR3 in DNA: TGTGCCAGTAGTATCTGGATAGCGGGAGGCAATGAGCAGTTCTTC.

The gene calls are TRBV28 and TRBJ2-2, with TRBD2 matching 8 bases. The ends lost 2 bases at V and 0 bases at J; junction bases unmatched: 5. CDR3 size: 17 residues. Germline V gene data show CDR1 as MDHEN and CDR2 as SYDVKM. CDR3 residues: CASSLGREDPNTGELFF. CDR3 nucleotide sequence: TGTGCCAGCAGTTTAGGGCGGGAGGACCCGAACACCGGGGAGCTGTTTTTT. Supplemented by reference TRBV28 and TRBJ2-2, the full variable domain reads DVKVTQSSRYLVKRTGEKVFLECVQDMDHENMFWYRQDPGLGLRLIYFSYDVKMKEKGDIPEGYSVSREKKERFSLILESASTNQTSMYLCASSLGREDPNTGELFFGEGSRLTVL.

This clone turned up a few times. The chain carries TRBV14 and TRBJ2-1; D uncertain. Germline V gene sequence: CDR1 SGHDN, CDR2 FVKESK. The V end lost 2 bases, the J end lost 6 bases, and 14 bases lay between the germline ends. This CDR3 contains 15 residues. The DNA of the CDR3 is TGTGCCAGCAGCCAACCCCAGGTTCTGGGCAATGAGCAGTTCTTC. Its protein product is CASSQPQVLGNEQFF.

Turning to this clone: Other DNA sequences from this sample encode an identical CDR3 as well. The V gene is TRBV27, the J gene TRBJ1-5; the D gene is possibly TRBD1 (5 bases). With 3 bases removed from V and 0 bases from J, the gap between germline ends came to 6 bases. The CDR3 is made up of 14 amino acids. Per germline, CDR1 MNHEY and CDR2 SMNVEV (reference sequence). CDR3 region: CASSFRDSNQPQHF. As DNA, the CDR3 is TGTGCCAGCAGTTTCAGGGATAGCAATCAGCCCCAGCATTTT.

The chain uses TRBV10-3 and TRBJ2-7; D may be TRBD1 (7 bases). V was pared by 4 bases and J by 5 bases, with 18 bases between. The V gene's germline CDR1 is ENHRY and CDR2 SYGVKD. This CDR3 is 15 amino acids long. The CDR3 spells CAISALGGGINEQYF. CDR3 bases: TGTGCCATCAGTGCCCTAGGAGGGGGCATCAACGAGCAGTACTTC.

This sequence joins TRBV5-1 and TRBJ2-7, with D perhaps matching TRBD2 (5 bases). There are 14 residues in the CDR3. V lost 7 bases and J 0 bases, leaving 14 bases between the germline ends. Germline lookup yields CDR1 SGHRS and CDR2 YFSETQ. CDR3 sequence reads: CASQLTGSSYEQYF. CDR3 nucleotide sequence: TGCGCCAGCCAATTAACGGGGAGCTCCTACGAGCAGTACTTC.

The J gene is TRBJ2-1, the V gene TRBV27; D is perhaps TRBD2 (6 bases). V gave up 5 bases and J gave up 0 bases, with 11 bases separating them. The CDR3 is 15 amino acids. Germline assignment: CDR1 MNHEY and CDR2 SMNVEV (reference sequence). CDR3 in DNA: TGTGCCAGCAGTCATCGGACTACCTCCTACAATGAGCAGTTCTTC. This codes for CASSHRTTSYNEQFF.

This chain's CDR3 is CASSYTDEQFF. CDR3 nucleotides: TGTGCCAGCAGTTACACGGATGAGCAGTTCTTC. This chain links TRBV6-6 with TRBJ2-1; D not certain. The CDR3 spans 11 residues. Germline CDR1 and CDR2: MNHNY and SVGAGI (reference sequence). Trimming removed 2 bases at V and 8 bases at J, with 4 bases between.

The chain uses TRBV10-3 and TRBJ1-5; tentative D call: TRBD1 (5 bases). V lost 0 bases, J lost 6 bases, and 12 bases lay in between. From germline, CDR1 is ENHRY and CDR2 SYGVKD. The CDR3 is 15 amino acids. The CDR3 bases are TGTGCCATCAGTGAGTCGGGAGGGGACCTTCAGCCCCAGCATTTT. This translates into CAISESGGDLQPQHF.

CDR3 sequence reads: CASSPEGGPFLNEKLFF. The CDR3, as DNA: TGCGCCAGCAGCCCGGAGGGGGGGCCCTTTCTGAATGAAAAACTGTTTTTT. The chain carries TRBV5-1 and TRBJ1-4; tentatively, D is TRBD1 (6 bases). Trimming pared 4 bases from V and 5 bases from J, leaving 21 bases between. Germline CDR1 reads SGHRS; CDR2 reads YFSETQ. The CDR3 is 17 residues long. The whole variable domain, remainder taken from reference TRBV5-1 and TRBJ1-4, is KAGVTQTPRYLIKTRGQQVTLSCSPISGHRSVSWYQQTPGQGLQFLFEYFSETQRNKGNFPGRFSGRQFSNSRSEMNVSTLELGDSALYLCASSPEGGPFLNEKLFFGSGTQLSVL.